The 30 T cell receptor beta chains below were found in one sample sequenced in a study of radiotherapy plus CTLA-4 blockade in lung cancer. Generated by immunoSEQ multiplex PCR, the TCRdb table keeps only in-frame clones and is missing some. The sample lists more than 95,000 clones; roughly 79% were seen once. The source was peripheral blood, collected from a patient treated with radiotherapy plus ipilimumab. The receptors originated from a human donor with non-small cell lung cancer who had a partial response to radiotherapy plus ipilimumab. Some clones in this sample may be carry-over from other donors' samples.

This sequence joins TRBV29-1 and TRBJ1-2; TRBD1 might be the D (6 bases). This CDR3 spans 13 amino acids. Trimming cost V 0 bases and J 8 bases, with 13 bases left between them. Germline assignment: CDR1 SQVTM and CDR2 ANQGSEA. The CDR3: CSVEEGASGGYTF. CDR3 DNA sequence: TGCAGCGTTGAAGAGGGGGCATCGGGCGGCTACACCTTC.

The chain joins TRBV5-3 to TRBJ1-1; TRBD1 agrees at 7 bases. TRBV5-3 is an open reading frame whose function is uncertain. V was pared by 9 bases and J by 4 bases, with 6 bases of the junction left unmatched. The CDR3 loop spans 12 amino acids. CDR3 DNA: TGTGCCAACCCAACAGGGGCCACTGAAGCTTTCTTT. Amino acids: CANPTGATEAFF.

The chain couples TRBV7-2 to TRBJ2-3, with 8 bases that match TRBD2. V was clipped by 3 bases and J by 1 base; unmatched bases: 3. The CDR3 has 15 amino acids. Germline lookup yields CDR1 SGHTA and CDR2 FQGNSA. The DNA for the CDR3 is TGTGCCAGCAGCTTCACTAGCGGTGGCACAGATACGCAGTATTTT. It encodes CASSFTSGGTDTQYF.

This CDR3 reads CASSPGLYGYTF. CDR3 nucleotide sequence: TGCGCCAGCAGCCCGGGACTCTATGGCTACACCTTC. The chain links TRBV5-1 to TRBJ1-2; TRBD1 is a possible D gene (5 bases). Germline assignment: CDR1 SGHRS and CDR2 YFSETQ. This CDR3 is built from 12 residues. The germline V and J ends were trimmed by 4 bases and 4 bases, with 8 bases remaining between them.

The rearrangement joins TRBV11-2 to TRBJ2-7; 8 bases agree with TRBD1. CDR1 and CDR2 from the germline V gene are SGHAT and FQNNGV. V gave up 6 bases and J gave up 3 bases; unmatched junction bases: 7. CDR3 length: 14 amino acids. This chain's CDR3 is CASRAGTGYYEQYF. For the CDR3, the DNA is TGTGCCAGCAGGGCCGGGACAGGCTACTACGAGCAGTACTTC. Variable domain in full (rest from reference TRBV11-2 and TRBJ2-7): EAGVAQSPRYKIIEKRQSVAFWCNPISGHATLYWYQQILGQGPKLLIQFQNNGVVDDSQLPKDRFSAERLKGVDSTLKIQPAKLEDSAVYLCASRAGTGYYEQYFGPGTRLTVT.

The gene calls are TRBV9 and TRBJ2-1; D might be TRBD2 (5 bases). The germline V gene has CDR1 SGDLS and CDR2 YYNGEE. The CDR3 is 15 residues long. Deletions cut 4 bases from V and 4 bases from J, with 15 bases between. DNA for the CDR3: TGTGCCAGCAGCATGCGGGTTGACCCGTACAATGAGCAGTTCTTC. Protein: CASSMRVDPYNEQFF.

V usage is TRBV2 and J usage is TRBJ2-5; D gene ambiguous. With 4 bases removed from V and 2 bases from J, the gap between germline ends came to 8 bases. Germline assignment: CDR1 SNHLY and CDR2 FYNNEI. This CDR3 has 13 residues. CDR3 DNA: TGTGCCAGCAGTGTCCGCCAGCAAGAGACCCAGTACTTC. Residues: CASSVRQQETQYF. Filled out from reference TRBV2 and TRBJ2-5, the complete variable domain reads EPEVTQTPSHQVTQMGQEVILRCVPISNHLYFYWYRQILGQKVEFLVSFYNNEISEKSEIFDDQFSVERPDGSNFTLKIRSTKLEDSAMYFCASSVRQQETQYFGPGTRLLVL.

V and J are TRBV28 and TRBJ2-7, with 8 nucleotides matching TRBD2. Germline CDR1 and CDR2: MDHEN and SYDVKM. The ends lost 3 bases at V and 6 bases at J; junction bases unmatched: 10. The CDR3 spans 15 residues. The CDR3 loop reads CASSLYGRARSEQYF. The CDR3 DNA follows: TGTGCCAGCAGTTTGTACGGGAGGGCCCGATCCGAGCAGTACTTC.

The chain is built from TRBV6-5 and TRBJ1-5; 9 nucleotides match TRBD1. Germline V gene lookup returns CDR1 MNHEY and CDR2 SVGAGI. The CDR3 totals 11 residues. V lost 6 bases and J lost 13; bases outside the gene matches: 4. The CDR3 loop is CASSRGQGQHF. DNA of the CDR3: TGTGCCAGCAGCAGGGGACAGGGACAGCATTTT.

The CDR3 spells CASSPRTGAAGGANVLTF. DNA of the CDR3: TGTGCCAGCAGCCCGCGGACAGGGGCCGCAGGAGGGGCCAACGTCCTGACTTTC. The chain couples TRBV7-7 to TRBJ2-6, with 9 bases fitting TRBD1. The trim removed 5 bases at V and 4 bases at J, leaving 12 bases unmatched. The CDR3 sequence is 18 residues long. CDR1 and CDR2 from the germline V gene are SSHAT and FNYEAQ (reference sequence).

This clone was counted a few times. V usage is TRBV7-3 and J usage is TRBJ2-3; 12 bases fit TRBD2. CDR3 length: 15 amino acids. Germline trimming cut 3 bases from V and 4 bases from J; bases unmatched to any gene: 2. Germline CDR1 SGHTA, CDR2 FQGTGA. CDR3 DNA sequence: TGTGCCAGCAGCTTGACTAGCGGGAGACCAGATACGCAGTATTTT. Translated, it gives CASSLTSGRPDTQYF.

The chain is built from TRBV28 and TRBJ1-2; a possible D gene is TRBD1 (6 bases). Trimming pared 5 bases from V and 6 bases from J, leaving 16 bases between. Germline values: CDR1 MDHEN, CDR2 SYDVKM. The CDR3 consists of 14 residues. CDR3 amino acids: CASSTQQGADGYTF. The DNA for the CDR3 is TGTGCCAGCAGTACCCAACAGGGAGCAGATGGCTACACCTTC.

This chain connects TRBV5-1 to TRBJ2-5; D possibly corresponds to TRBD2 (5 bases). The germline gives CDR1 SGHRS, CDR2 YFSETQ. The CDR3 has 13 amino acids. V lost 7 bases, J lost 4 bases, and 14 bases lay in between. CDR3 nucleotide sequence: TGCGCCAGCCAACCGGCGGGCACAGAGACCCAGTACTTC. As protein: CASQPAGTETQYF.

The chain combines TRBV19 with TRBJ2-6; D perhaps matches TRBD2 (6 bases). CDR1 is LNHDA, CDR2 SQIVND, per germline (reference sequence). The CDR3 covers 19 residues. Trimming shortened V by 9 bases and J by 2 bases, and 26 bases separated the two germline ends. CDR3 bases: TGTGCCAGCGGGGGTAAATGGGGCAGGGCCCAACCTGGGGCCAACGTCCTGACTTTC. Protein: CASGGKWGRAQPGANVLTF.

There are a few counts of this clone. The chain carries TRBV5-1 and TRBJ2-1; D not resolved. This CDR3 region has 14 residues. Looked up from germline, CDR1 is SGHRS and CDR2 is YFSETQ. Trimming removed 0 bases from V and 8 bases from J, with 12 bases in between. CDR3 region: CASSLVGSGDEQFF. The DNA for the CDR3 is TGCGCCAGCAGCTTGGTCGGGTCTGGCGATGAGCAGTTCTTC.

This chain connects TRBV6-5 to TRBJ1-2; D is perhaps TRBD1 (6 bases). Between the trimmed V and J ends, which lost 4 bases and 7 bases, there was a span of 13 bases. In germline, CDR1 is MNHEY, CDR2 SVGAGI. The CDR3 contains 13 residues. CDR3: CASSSVGGSGYTF. Written as DNA, the CDR3 is TGTGCCAGCAGTTCCGTAGGGGGTTCTGGCTACACCTTC.

V is TRBV28 and J is TRBJ2-2; D possibly corresponds to TRBD1 (5 bases). V lost 7 bases, J lost 0 bases, and 9 bases lay in between. The CDR3 is 14 amino acids. Germline CDR1 is MDHEN and CDR2 is SYDVKM. CDR3 region: CASTRVTNTGELFF. The CDR3 bases are TGTGCCAGCACCAGGGTGACGAACACCGGGGAGCTGTTTTTT.

As DNA, the CDR3 is TGTGCCATCAGTGCACAACAGGGGCGAGCCAAAAACATTCAGTACTTC. Amino acid sequence: CAISAQQGRAKNIQYF. This chain joins TRBV10-3 and TRBJ2-4; 7 nucleotides agree with TRBD1. The CDR3 has 16 amino acids. V was pared by 4 bases and J by 0 bases, with 6 bases of the junction left unmatched. Germline loops: CDR1 ENHRY, CDR2 SYGVKD.

The CDR3 region is CASSQYLGGGLEAFF. CDR3 in DNA: TGTGCCAGCAGCCAATACCTGGGGGGAGGGTTGGAAGCTTTCTTT. The V gene is TRBV14, the J gene TRBJ1-1, with D tentatively TRBD1 (5 bases). Germline values: CDR1 SGHDN, CDR2 FVKESK. Trimming stripped 2 bases from V and 8 bases from J, with 18 bases between. This CDR3 region has 15 residues.

The V and J genes are TRBV9 and TRBJ2-2; 10 positions agree with TRBD1. The CDR3 loop spans 17 amino acids. CDR1 and CDR2 from the germline V gene are SGDLS and YYNGEE. V shed 0 bases and J 3 bases; nucleotides not matched to a gene: 5. CDR3 bases: TGTGCCAGCAGCGTAGTGAGAGGGACAGGGGACACCGGGGAGCTGTTTTTT. Its protein product is CASSVVRGTGDTGELFF.

The J gene is TRBJ2-5, the V gene TRBV4-2, with D maybe TRBD2 (7 bases). V lost 6 bases to trimming and J lost 5 bases, with 22 bases between them. Germline CDR1 and CDR2: LGHNA and YNFKEQ. There are 16 residues in the CDR3. CDR3 residues: CASSPLRAGAFETQYF. CDR3 in DNA: TGTGCCAGCAGTCCTCTTAGGGCGGGGGCTTTTGAGACCCAGTACTTC.

This chain joins TRBV7-2 and TRBJ1-1; the match to TRBD1 covers 7 bases. The CDR3 consists of 14 residues. Germline lookup yields CDR1 SGHTA and CDR2 FQGNSA. Trimming cost V 2 bases and J 5 bases; bases outside gene matches: 5. CDR3 sequence (DNA): TGTGCCAGCAGCTTAATCCAGGGGGGAACTGAAGCTTTCTTT. Translation: CASSLIQGGTEAFF.

The chain is built from TRBV7-6 and TRBJ2-6; 8 nucleotides agree with TRBD1. The germline CDR1 and CDR2 sequences are SGHVS and FNYEAQ. J was trimmed by 0 bases and V by 3 bases; bases with no gene match: 4. The length of the CDR3 is 17 residues. The CDR3 reads CASSFTGTGSGANVLTF. In DNA, the CDR3 is TGTGCCAGCAGCTTTACAGGGACAGGCTCTGGGGCCAACGTCCTGACTTTC.

The J gene is TRBJ1-4, the V gene TRBV18; D is ambiguous. Trimming stripped 2 bases from V and 4 bases from J, with 8 bases between. The germline V gene has CDR1 KGHSH and CDR2 LQKENI. The CDR3 extends over 14 amino acids. The CDR3 region is CASSPAGFNEKLFF. CDR3 sequence (DNA): TGTGCCAGCTCACCAGCCGGGTTTAATGAAAAACTGTTTTTT.

The rearrangement joins TRBV27 to TRBJ2-6; D is ambiguous. The V gene's germline CDR1 is MNHEY and CDR2 SMNVEV (reference sequence). This CDR3 has 15 amino acids. Deletions cut 6 bases from V and 3 bases from J, with 12 bases between. The CDR3 bases are TGTGCCAGCAGCTACGACAAGCATGGGGCCAACGTCCTGACTTTC. Its protein product is CASSYDKHGANVLTF.

The V and J genes are TRBV15 and TRBJ1-4; D not certain. Germline V gene lookup returns CDR1 LNHNV and CDR2 YYDKDF (reference sequence). The CDR3 runs to 12 residues. Trimming cost V 4 bases and J 8 bases, with 8 bases left between them. DNA of the CDR3: TGTGCCACCAGCAACCCTATGGAAAAACTGTTTTTT. It translates to CATSNPMEKLFF.

This chain uses TRBV4-1 with TRBJ2-3; 11 bases are shared with TRBD2. CDR3 length equals 17 residues. J was trimmed by 4 bases and V by 0 bases; bases with no gene match: 6. Germline values: CDR1 MGHRA, CDR2 YSYEKL. This chain's CDR3 is CASSQDPPSGRPDTQYF. DNA for the CDR3: TGCGCCAGCAGCCAAGATCCCCCTAGCGGGAGGCCAGATACGCAGTATTTT.

The chain is built from TRBV6-5 and TRBJ1-1; D remains ambiguous. Germline loops: CDR1 MNHEY, CDR2 SVGAGI. The V and J ends lost 7 bases and 10 bases respectively, with 19 bases between them. The CDR3 spans 13 residues. CDR3 nucleotide sequence: TGTGCCAGCATCTCCCAGGCAGTCAATAGAGCTTTCTTT. It codes for CASISQAVNRAFF.

This chain uses TRBV7-3 with TRBJ1-1; TRBD1 aligns across 8 bases. V lost 2 bases, J lost 5 bases, and 1 base stayed unmatched. Germline V gives CDR1 SGHTA, CDR2 FQGTGA. The CDR3 totals 13 residues. The CDR3 protein is CASSLGTGTEAFF. The CDR3 nucleotides read TGTGCCAGCAGCTTAGGGACAGGTACTGAAGCTTTCTTT.

The chain is built from TRBV7-6 and TRBJ2-7; weak D call: TRBD1 (6 bases). The CDR3 extends over 15 amino acids. From germline, CDR1 is SGHVS and CDR2 FNYEAQ. V was pared by 2 bases and J by 6 bases, with 17 bases between. The CDR3 here is CASSLNAGADGEQYF. In nucleotides, the CDR3 is TGTGCCAGCAGCTTAAACGCAGGGGCTGACGGCGAGCAGTACTTC.